The source of this T cell receptor (beta chain) is a study of control samples from healthy donors and cancer patients. Some clones are missing from TCRdb's copy, which holds only in-frame ones; the method was immunoSEQ multiplex PCR. In the table there are approximately 94,000 clones, 86% of which are singletons. Germline loops: CDR1 MGHRA, CDR2 YSYEKL. The junction had 2 bases not matched to a gene; V was cut back by 1 base and J by 0 bases. This CDR3 spans 15 amino acids. The sequence came from a woman aged 45-60 years in good health. Sequences were obtained from blood. The rearrangement joins TRBV4-1 to TRBJ1-1, with 7 bases aligning to TRBD1. As DNA, the CDR3 is TGCGCCAGCAGCCAAGGGCAGGGGGTGAACACTGAAGCTTTCTTT. Protein product: CASSQGQGVNTEAFF.